This TCR beta chain appears in the sequencing data of a study of shared clonotypes between healthy human individuals. CD45RO-negative, CCR7-positively selected cells formed the naive CD8 fraction, excluding terminally differentiated effector memory CD45RA+ cells. TCRdb's copy holds only in-frame clones and misses some; the assay was immunoSEQ multiplex PCR. The sample has 2 million to 2.5 million clones; roughly 91% are singletons. The CDR3 is 17 residues long. The germline CDR1 and CDR2 sequences are SGHDN and FVKESK. The trim removed 4 bases at V and 7 bases at J, leaving 13 bases unmatched. This chain connects TRBV14 to TRBJ2-7; 13 nucleotides match TRBD2. Sequencing used naive CD8+ T cells from PBMCs. This TCR derives from a man aged 18 to 29 in good health. Some clones in this sample may be carry-over from other donors' samples. CDR3 DNA sequence: TGTGCCAGCAGCCCACGACTAGCGGGAGGTCCGTCCTTGGAGCAGTACTTC. Amino acids: CASSPRLAGGPSLEQYF.